Below are 18 T cell receptor beta chains sequenced from a single sample in a study of T cells in Graves' hyperthyroidism and ophthalmopathy. Template material for amplifying TCR beta CDR3 regions consisted of RNA transcripts. In the first-round RT-PCR of the TCR CDR3, the HTBI primer set was used. TCRdb redid the calling of the multiplex PCR reads with MiXCR, one entry per CDR3 protein. The repertoire has about 510,000 distinct CDR3 sequences, about 14% of them found once; the top ten carry around 14%. Material for sequencing was blood. Source of these receptors: a woman in her thirties or forties with Graves' hyperthyroidism.

The rearrangement links TRBV12-3 or TRBV12-4 to TRBJ1-5; TRBD1 is a possible D gene (5 bases). The CDR3 spans 11 residues. Trimming removed 4 bases from V and 12 bases from J, with 10 bases in between. The CDR3 DNA reads as TGTGCCAGCAGTTCCGGACATCACCAGCATTTT. This gives the protein CASSSGHHQHF.

This clonotype was observed many times. The chain uses TRBV20-1 and TRBJ1-1; 7 bases align to TRBD1. The CDR3 runs to 15 residues. Germline CDR1 DFQATT, CDR2 SNEGSKA (reference sequence). V lost 1 base and J lost 0; bases outside the gene matches: 5. CDR3 region: CSARARQGLNTEAFF. CDR3 DNA: TGCAGTGCTAGAGCTCGACAGGGACTGAACACTGAAGCTTTCTTT.

This clonotype showed up just once. A much larger clone differs from this one at a single base, so this may be a read error. The rearrangement joins TRBV7-9 to TRBJ1-4, with 9 bases matching TRBD1. CDR1 is SEHNR, CDR2 FQNEAQ, per germline (reference sequence). The CDR3 extends over 16 amino acids. The junction had 12 bases not matched to a gene; V was cut back by 10 bases and J by 3 bases. CDR3 residues: CAIPGQGFNSNEKLFF. In DNA, the CDR3 is TGTGCCATTCCGGGACAGGGTTTCAATTCTAATGAAAAACTGTTTTTT.

This clonotype was detected a few times. The chain carries TRBV27 and TRBJ2-2; weak D call: TRBD2 (6 bases). V was cut by 6 bases and J by 8 bases, with 16 bases left in between. The CDR3 sequence is 14 residues long. CDR1 MNHEY and CDR2 SMNVEV come from the germline V gene (reference sequence). The chain's CDR3 is CASRLLLAAGELFF. CDR3 nucleotides: TGTGCCAGCAGGTTGCTACTAGCCGCTGGGGAGCTGTTTTTT.

This clonotype occurred a few times. The rearrangement links TRBV9 to TRBJ1-1, with TRBD1 as a possible D gene (5 bases). The CDR3 sequence is 15 residues long. V lost 3 bases, J lost 3 bases, and 15 bases lay in between. The V gene's germline CDR1 is SGDLS and CDR2 YYNGEE. CDR3 loop: CASSGGASWDTEAFF. CDR3 in DNA: TGTGCCAGCAGCGGAGGGGCCTCATGGGACACTGAAGCTTTCTTT. The full variable domain, completed using reference TRBV9 and TRBJ1-1, is DSGVTQTPKHLITATGQRVTLRCSPRSGDLSVYWYQQSLDQGLQFLIQYYNGEERAKGNILERFSAQQFPDLHSELNLSSLELGDSALYFCASSGGASWDTEAFFGQGTRLTVV.

This clonotype was seen many times. The chain carries TRBV6-5 and TRBJ2-1; unclear D gene. Germline V CDR1 and CDR2: MNHEY, SVGAGI. Trimming removed 0 bases from V and 4 bases from J, with 4 bases in between. CDR3 length: 13 amino acids. In DNA, the CDR3 is TGTGCCAGCAGTTACTCCAAGTACAATGAGCAGTTCTTC. It yields the protein CASSYSKYNEQFF.

This clonotype was observed at least ten times. The gene calls are TRBV19 and TRBJ1-5; D is ambiguous. The germline gives CDR1 LNHDA, CDR2 SQIVND (reference sequence). V was cut by 6 bases and J by 0 bases, with 12 bases left in between. This CDR3 region has 15 residues. In nucleotides, the CDR3 is TGTGCCAGTAGGAGAACAGCTCATAGCAATCAGCCCCAGCATTTT. This sequence encodes CASRRTAHSNQPQHF.

Many counts were recorded for this clonotype. This chain connects TRBV11-2 to TRBJ2-1; D is undetermined. Germline loops: CDR1 SGHAT, CDR2 FQNNGV. This CDR3 region has 14 residues. V lost 0 bases and J lost 6, with 9 bases in between. Here the CDR3 reads CASSLERQANEQFF. CDR3 nucleotides: TGTGCCAGCAGCTTAGAAAGGCAAGCCAATGAGCAGTTCTTC.

This clonotype has only a few counts. The gene calls are TRBV6-9 and TRBJ1-5, with no clear D. CDR3 length equals 16 residues. Germline loops: CDR1 MNHGY, CDR2 SVAAGI. V lost 4 bases to trimming and J lost 4 bases, with 17 bases between them. The CDR3: CASSSLRGLRNQPQHF. The CDR3 DNA reads TGTGCCAGCAGTTCCCTTCGTGGATTGCGAAATCAGCCCCAGCATTTT.

The chain recombines TRBV19 with TRBJ2-2; D uncertain. The CDR3 sequence is 15 residues long. The germline gives CDR1 LNHDA, CDR2 SQIVND (reference sequence). V lost 3 bases to trimming and J lost 0 bases, with 8 bases between them. In DNA form, the CDR3 reads TGTGCCAGTAGTATTCCCCATGCGAACACCGGGGAGCTGTTTTTT. It is translated as CASSIPHANTGELFF.

This clonotype was seen many times. The V gene is TRBV28, the J gene TRBJ2-3, with D uncertain. Trimming left V 7 bases short and J 2 bases short, with 10 bases between. Germline V CDR1 and CDR2: MDHEN, SYDVKM. The CDR3 has 13 residues. CDR3 nucleotide sequence: TGTGCCAGCATACTCGGAAACACAGATACGCAGTATTTT. Translating it yields CASILGNTDTQYF.

In this sample, this clonotype turned up many times. This chain links TRBV12-5 with TRBJ2-3; D is possibly TRBD1 (7 bases). V dropped 6 bases and J dropped 5 bases, with 12 bases sitting between them. Germline-derived CDR1 and CDR2 are LGHNT and FRNRAP. The CDR3 has 13 amino acids. Here the CDR3 reads CASGRQGGDTQYF. CDR3 nucleotide sequence: TGTGCTAGTGGACGACAGGGAGGAGATACGCAGTATTTT. Based on the CDR3 plus reference TRBV12-5 and TRBJ2-3, the full variable domain is DARVTQTPRHKVTEMGQEVTMRCQPILGHNTVFWYRQTMMQGLELLAYFRNRAPLDDSGMPKDRFSAEMPDATLATLKIQPSEPRDSAVYFCASGRQGGDTQYFGPGTRLTVL.

This chain links TRBV10-3 with TRBJ1-4; D gene ambiguous. Germline CDR1 is ENHRY and CDR2 is SYGVKD. Trimming took off 0 bases at V and 7 bases at J, with 6 bases between the two ends. This CDR3 has 13 amino acids. CDR3 protein: CAISESRGEKLFF. The CDR3 DNA reads TGTGCCATCAGTGAGTCGAGAGGTGAAAAACTGTTTTTT.

This clonotype was seen many times. The chain uses TRBV3-1 and TRBJ2-1; D uncertain. CDR3 length: 11 amino acids. Trimming cost V 3 bases and J 10 bases, with 7 bases left between them. Germline CDR1 reads LGHDT; CDR2 reads YNNKEL (reference sequence). CDR3 nucleotides: TGTGCCAGCAGCCAGCAGATGGAGCAGTTCTTC. Translation: CASSQQMEQFF.

This clonotype has at least ten counts. J is TRBJ1-1 and V is TRBV2; D gene uncertain. Germline lookup yields CDR1 SNHLY and CDR2 FYNNEI. The germline V and J ends were trimmed by 5 bases and 2 bases, with 9 bases remaining between them. The CDR3 runs 13 residues. The CDR3, as DNA: TGTGCCAGCAGTAGGGTAGCAAACACTGAAGCTTTCTTT. Its translation is CASSRVANTEAFF.

This clonotype was observed a few times. The chain uses TRBV5-6 and TRBJ2-1; 10 nucleotides line up with TRBD1. Germline V gives CDR1 SGHDT, CDR2 YYEEEE. J was trimmed by 3 bases and V by 4 bases; bases with no gene match: 7. The CDR3 contains 16 residues. In DNA, the CDR3 is TGTGCCAGCAGCCTGGACAGGGGGAGATACTACAATGAGCAGTTCTTC. Its translation: CASSLDRGRYYNEQFF.

This clonotype came up many times. The chain is built from TRBV20-1 and TRBJ1-2; 8 bases agree with TRBD1. The CDR3 consists of 14 residues. The V segment lost 0 bases and the J segment 4 bases; nucleotides outside the gene matches: 4. CDR1 DFQATT and CDR2 SNEGSKA come from the germline V gene (reference sequence). The CDR3 sequence is CSAREDRVPYGYTF. The CDR3 nucleotides are TGCAGTGCTAGAGAGGACAGGGTCCCCTATGGCTACACCTTC.

This clonotype was recorded many times. The chain combines TRBV7-2 with TRBJ2-1; D not resolved. CDR1 is SGHTA, CDR2 FQGNSA, per germline. The CDR3 runs 12 residues. Trimming stripped 6 bases from V and 13 bases from J, with 16 bases between. The CDR3 region is CASSYHSKPQFF. CDR3 sequence (DNA): TGTGCCAGCAGTTACCACTCCAAACCACAGTTCTTC.